Listed here are 28 T cell receptor beta chains from one sample, sequenced in a study of T cells in women clearing cervical HPV infection. The data were produced by immunoSEQ multiplex PCR, yet TCRdb's version contains in-frame clones alone and is incomplete. The repertoire table contains about 35,000 clones. The sequenced sample consisted of blood buffy coat. All receptors come from a woman between 18 and 69 years old with a cervical HPV16 infection that either progressed to CIN3+ or cleared (not recorded which).

Note on this clone: The read terminates 3 residues before the CDR3 end, so the remaining end is supplied by the germline J gene. The chain recombines TRBV29-1 with TRBJ2-3; D gene unclear. V shed 7 bases and J shed 3 bases, with 5 bases lying between them. The CDR3 sequence is 10 residues long. In germline, CDR1 is SQVTM, CDR2 ANQGSEA. CDR3 DNA, as far as it was read: TGCAGCGGAGCGACAGATACG. Its protein product is CSGATDT. The full CDR3 is CSGATDTQYF.

Remarks on this clone: Coverage ceases 3 residues before the CDR3 finishes, and the germline J gene fills in the end. This chain uses TRBV6-1 with TRBJ2-7; 7 bases are shared with TRBD2. The CDR3 runs 15 residues. V lost 2 bases, J lost 3 bases, and 7 bases stayed unmatched. Germline V CDR1 and CDR2: MNHNS, SASEGT. CDR3 bases read: TGTGCCAGCAGTGAAAAAGCGGGGCAGGTCTACGAG. This codes for CASSEKAGQVYE. The full CDR3 sequence reads CASSEKAGQVYEQYF.

About this clone: The CDR3 end falls 3 residues outside the read, so it is completed with the germline J gene. The V and J genes are TRBV11-3 and TRBJ2-7; D unclear. From germline, CDR1 is SGHNT and CDR2 YENEEA. The CDR3 is made up of 14 amino acids. V was trimmed by 1 base and J by 2 bases, leaving 9 bases between them. The sequenced part of the CDR3 DNA is TGTGCCAGCAGCTTAGGCCAGAAAACCTACGAG. Its protein is CASSLGQKTYE. The CDR3 in its entirety is CASSLGQKTYEQYF.

Comment on this clone: The CDR3 end is not reached by the read, which stops 3 residues before it; the germline J gene fills it in. The gene calls are TRBV5-1 and TRBJ2-7; 8 bases fit TRBD1. Germline-derived CDR1 and CDR2 are SGHRS and YFSETQ. After removal of 3 bases from V and 2 bases from J, the junction contained 4 bases not matched to a gene. This CDR3 region has 14 residues. CDR3 protein: CASSSDRVTYEQYF. CDR3 DNA (partial): TGCGCCAGCAGCTCGGACAGGGTAACCTACGAG.

Concerning this clone itself: The read gets to within 3 residues of the CDR3 end, and the germline J gene fills in the rest. The chain is built from TRBV2 and TRBJ1-2; D is uncertain. The CDR3 has 14 residues. Trimming cost V 6 bases and J 5 bases, with 16 bases left between them. In germline, CDR1 is SNHLY, CDR2 FYNNEI. The part of the CDR3 DNA that was read is TGTGCCAGCAGCCCAGCAGGTACCTTATATGGC. This sequence encodes CASSPAGTLYG. The whole CDR3 sequence is CASSPAGTLYGYTF.

Of note for this clone: Read coverage stops 3 residues before the CDR3 terminus; the germline J gene supplies the remainder. The J gene is TRBJ1-4, the V gene TRBV30; 11 bases match TRBD1. Per the germline V gene, CDR1 is GTSNPN and CDR2 is SVGIG (reference sequence). This CDR3 spans 12 amino acids. The CDR3 bases that were read are TGTGCCGGGGGGGACAGGGGGACACCA. It yields the protein CAGGDRGTP. The CDR3 as a whole reads CAGGDRGTPLFF.

For this clone: The missing CDR3 end, 3 residues past where the read stops, is filled in from the germline J gene. The chain is built from TRBV11-2 and TRBJ1-2, with a possible D match to TRBD1 (5 bases). In germline, CDR1 is SGHAT, CDR2 FQNNGV. The CDR3 covers 14 residues. This CDR3 is CASSQTSGGDEYTF. CDR3 bases read: TGTGCCAGCAGCCAGACTAGCGGGGGTGACGAA.

As concerns this clone: The read terminates 3 residues ahead of where the CDR3 ends, so the germline J gene completes it. The rearrangement uses TRBV7-2 and TRBJ2-7; tentative D call: TRBD1 (5 bases). This CDR3 spans 13 amino acids. CDR1 SGHTA and CDR2 FQGNSA come from the germline V gene. V lost 4 bases and J lost 2, with 9 bases in between. CDR3 residues: CASSSQQAYEQYF. CDR3 bases read: TGTGCCAGCAGCTCTCAACAGGCCTACGAG.

On this clone: The CDR3 goes on 3 residues after the read ends, and that part is filled in from the germline J gene. This sequence joins TRBV6-2 or TRBV6-3 and TRBJ2-3, with TRBD1 matching over 8 bases. The junction had 14 bases not matched to a gene; V was cut back by 5 bases and J by 4 bases. The germline gives CDR1 MNHEY, CDR2 SVGEGT. CDR3 length: 17 amino acids. The CDR3: CASSIPGGSAGSDTQYF. CDR3 bases read: TGTGCCAGCAGTATCCCAGGGGGCTCGGCAGGATCAGATACG.

Points on this clone: The read is 3 residues too short to cover the CDR3 end, so that end is filled in from the germline J gene. The rearrangement joins TRBV20-1 to TRBJ2-3, with 11 bases identical to TRBD2. The CDR3 covers 16 residues. Trimming removed 0 bases from V and 2 bases from J; junction bases left unmatched: 4. CDR1 is DFQATT, CDR2 SNEGSKA, per germline (reference sequence). The covered CDR3 bases are TGCAGTGCTAGAGATATAGCGGGGGGGGTCACAGATACG. Its protein is CSARDIAGGVTDT. The whole CDR3 protein reads CSARDIAGGVTDTQYF.

Points on this clone: The read gets to within 3 residues of the CDR3 end, and the germline J gene fills in the rest. The chain couples TRBV7-8 to TRBJ2-7; 7 positions agree with TRBD1. V gave up 5 bases and J gave up 6 bases; unmatched junction bases: 16. The V gene's germline CDR1 is SGHVS and CDR2 FQNEAQ. This CDR3 region has 16 residues. CDR3 residues: CASSPPKGAGGGEQYF. CDR3 DNA, as far as it was read: TGTGCCAGCAGCCCTCCCAAGGGGGCCGGTGGCGGCGAG.

Regarding this clone: From the germline J gene comes the end of the CDR3, since the read stops 3 residues before it. The chain links TRBV9 to TRBJ1-4; tentatively, D is TRBD1 (6 bases). The CDR3 is 14 residues long. Deletions cut 6 bases from V and 8 bases from J, with 17 bases between. Germline assignment: CDR1 SGDLS and CDR2 YYNGEE. This CDR3 is CASTPSRGGEKLFF. The covered CDR3 bases are TGTGCCAGCACCCCTTCCAGGGGTGGCGAAAAA.

As for this clone: The read terminates 3 residues before the CDR3 end, so the remaining end is supplied by the germline J gene. The chain joins TRBV20-1 to TRBJ1-5; 7 positions agree with TRBD1. Looked up from germline, CDR1 is DFQATT and CDR2 is SNEGSKA (reference sequence). The CDR3 is 16 amino acids. Incomplete CDR3 DNA: TGCAGCGCTCAAAAGGGACAGCTTAGCCGCAATCAGCCC. Protein sequence: CSAQKGQLSRNQP. The full CDR3 reads CSAQKGQLSRNQPQHF.

CDR3 in amino acids: CASSPGGRDTQYF. CDR3 DNA, as far as it was read: TGTGCCAGTAGTCCAGGGGGAAGAGATACG. The J gene is TRBJ2-3, the V gene TRBV19; TRBD1 matches at 7 bases. Coverage ceases 3 residues before the CDR3 finishes, and the germline J gene fills in the end. In germline, CDR1 is LNHDA, CDR2 SQIVND (reference sequence). V lost 5 bases to trimming and J lost 5 bases; unmatched junction nucleotides: 4. This CDR3 contains 13 residues.

With respect to this clone: Read sequence stops 3 residues before the CDR3 end, and the germline J gene provides the missing end. The V gene is TRBV18, the J gene TRBJ1-6; possible D gene TRBD1, 6 bases. V lost 3 bases and J lost 6, with 9 bases in between. In germline, CDR1 is KGHSH, CDR2 LQKENI. This CDR3 region has 14 residues. CDR3 sequence: CASSPRDTNSPLHF. The part of the CDR3 DNA that was read is TGTGCCAGCTCACCCCGGGACACTAATTCACCC.

Of note for this clone: The read comes to an end 3 residues before the CDR3 does, leaving the germline J gene to fill in the end. The rearrangement links TRBV18 to TRBJ1-5, with TRBD1 matching 7 bases. V dropped 5 bases and J dropped 5; count of bases not matched to a gene: 21. The CDR3 loop spans 19 amino acids. In germline, CDR1 is KGHSH, CDR2 LQKENI. CDR3 DNA (partial): TGTGCCAGCTCAGCGAAGACTTCGACGACAGGGTATGCCGATCAGCCC. Translating gives CASSAKTSTTGYADQP. The full CDR3 is CASSAKTSTTGYADQPQHF.

Concerning this clone itself: The read stops 3 residues short of the end of the CDR3; the missing end is completed from the germline J gene. The V gene is TRBV10-3, the J gene TRBJ1-6, with 10 bases fitting TRBD1. This CDR3 comprises 17 residues. Trimming cost V 7 bases and J 0 bases; bases outside gene matches: 6. CDR1 and CDR2 from the germline V gene are ENHRY and SYGVKD. The CDR3 sequence: CAITRDRGSSYNSPLHF. The sequenced CDR3 bases are TGTGCCATCACGCGGGACAGGGGAAGCTCCTATAATTCACCC.

Comments on this clone: The read ends 3 residues early relative to the CDR3; the germline J gene fills the gap. This chain uses TRBV10-3 with TRBJ2-7, with 9 bases aligning to TRBD1. From germline, CDR1 is ENHRY and CDR2 SYGVKD. The CDR3 has 13 residues. The V segment lost 2 bases and the J segment 6 bases; nucleotides outside the gene matches: 2. The CDR3 is CAISEGQGREQYF. CDR3 DNA, as far as it was read: TGTGCCATCAGTGAGGGACAGGGGCGCGAG.

Turning to this clone: The read ends 3 residues shy of where the CDR3 ends; the end is completed using the germline J gene. V is TRBV30 and J is TRBJ2-6; D call uncertain. V gave up 0 bases and J gave up 0 bases, with 6 bases separating them. Germline V gives CDR1 GTSNPN, CDR2 SVGIG (reference sequence). This CDR3 is 15 amino acids long. CDR3 DNA, as far as it was read: TGTGCCTGGAGTGTACCCGGCTCTGGGGCCAACGTC. Residues: CAWSVPGSGANV. The whole CDR3 region reads CAWSVPGSGANVLTF. Filled out from reference TRBV30 and TRBJ2-6, the complete variable domain reads SQTIHQWPATLVQPVGSPLSLECTVEGTSNPNLYWYRQAAGRGLQLLFYSVGIGQISSEVPQNLSASRPQDRQFILSSKKLLLSDSGFYLCAWSVPGSGANVLTFGAGSRLTVL.

Remarks on this clone: The read falls 3 residues short of the CDR3 end, and the missing part is taken from the germline J gene. This sequence joins TRBV7-7 and TRBJ1-2, with D hard to call. This CDR3 has 13 amino acids. Germline-derived CDR1 and CDR2 are SSHAT and FNYEAQ (reference sequence). Here the CDR3 reads CASSLAPTDTYTF. CDR3 DNA (partial): TGTGCCAGCAGCTTAGCACCCACAGATACC.

Note on this clone: The CDR3 is cut off 3 residues early in the read; its end comes from the germline J gene. This chain joins TRBV5-1 and TRBJ1-1; maybe TRBD1 (6 bases). There are 13 residues in the CDR3. Trimming cost V 7 bases and J 0 bases, with 10 bases left between them. Germline-derived CDR1 and CDR2 are SGHRS and YFSETQ. CDR3 DNA, as far as it was read: TGCGCCAGCTACAGGGAAATGAACACTGAA. Protein product: CASYREMNTE. The full CDR3 reads CASYREMNTEAFF.

Turning to this clone: The CDR3 end lies 3 residues beyond the end of the read and is filled in from the germline J gene. The V gene is TRBV30, the J gene TRBJ2-7, with 9 bases fitting TRBD1. The CDR3 runs to 15 residues. The trim removed 5 bases at V and 4 bases at J, leaving 12 bases unmatched. Germline V gives CDR1 GTSNPN, CDR2 SVGIG (reference sequence). The sequenced part of the CDR3 DNA is TGTGCCTGGGATAGTAGTACAGGGGGCGGGTACGAG. It yields the protein CAWDSSTGGGYE. From start to end, the CDR3 is CAWDSSTGGGYEQYF.

Remarks on this clone: The CDR3 is cut off 3 residues early in the read; its end comes from the germline J gene. The V gene is TRBV6-2 or TRBV6-3, the J gene TRBJ1-2, with no clear D. With 8 bases removed from V and 1 base from J, the gap between germline ends came to 14 bases. The CDR3 is 14 residues long. Germline values: CDR1 MNHEY, CDR2 SVGEGT. The part of the CDR3 DNA that was read is TGTGCCAGCGAAGGGCTCACTGTTAACTATGGC. It codes for CASEGLTVNYG. The full CDR3 protein is CASEGLTVNYGYTF.

The chain's CDR3 is CSASQGAGETQYF. The sequenced part of the CDR3 DNA is TGCAGCGCCTCACAGGGGGCGGGTGAGACC. This rearrangement joins TRBV29-1 to TRBJ2-5; 9 bases are a match to TRBD1. The observed sequence ends 3 residues before the CDR3 terminus, with the missing tail filled in from the germline J gene. Losses at the gene ends were 7 bases for V and 5 bases for J; bases not matched to a gene: 8. The CDR3 totals 13 residues. Looked up from germline, CDR1 is SQVTM and CDR2 is ANQGSEA.

CDR3 DNA, as far as it was read: TGTGCCAGCAGCTCCGACAGTGGGAAG. Translation: CASSSDSGK. The complete CDR3 reads CASSSDSGKLFF. The chain uses TRBV7-6 and TRBJ2-2; D might be TRBD1 (5 bases). From the germline J gene comes the end of the CDR3, since the read stops 3 residues before it. CDR3 length: 12 residues. Germline V lookup: CDR1 SGHVS, CDR2 FNYEAQ.

Note on this clone: The read stops 3 residues short of the end of the CDR3; the missing end is completed from the germline J gene. The rearrangement joins TRBV5-4 to TRBJ2-1; possibly TRBD2 for D (5 bases). V shed 3 bases and J shed 0 bases, with 10 bases lying between them. The germline gives CDR1 SGHNT, CDR2 YYREEE (reference sequence). The CDR3 contains 15 residues. The CDR3 protein is CASSSSGSSYNEQFF. CDR3 bases read: TGTGCCAGCAGCTCCTCGGGGAGCTCCTACAATGAG.

A word on this clone: Read coverage stops 3 residues before the CDR3 terminus; the germline J gene supplies the remainder. The chain couples TRBV5-1 to TRBJ2-4; 9 positions agree with TRBD1. Unmatched junction bases numbered 10, after V lost 4 bases and J lost 2 bases. From germline, CDR1 is SGHRS and CDR2 YFSETQ. The CDR3 totals 17 residues. CDR3 residues: CASSAHSGQGPKNIQYF. The DNA read from the CDR3 is TGCGCCAGCAGCGCGCATTCGGGACAGGGTCCCAAAAACATT.

To note about this clone: The CDR3 goes on 3 residues after the read ends, and that part is filled in from the germline J gene. The chain recombines TRBV20-1 with TRBJ2-3; TRBD2 aligns across 14 bases. The V and J ends lost 2 bases and 2 bases, in that order; junction bases with no gene match: 9. The length of the CDR3 is 18 residues. Germline V CDR1 and CDR2: DFQATT, SNEGSKA (reference sequence). Here the CDR3 reads CSARTPGLAGASTDTQYF. CDR3 DNA, as far as it was read: TGCAGTGCTAGAACCCCGGGACTAGCGGGGGCCTCCACAGATACG.